One T cell receptor (beta chain) is described in this entry. The antigen remains undetermined. The data derive from a study of T cells in Graves' hyperthyroidism and ophthalmopathy. Whole-study results and caveats: Ophthalmopathy stood apart from stable hyperthyroidism in a 13 V-J model.

Researchers amplified the TCR beta CDR3 regions from RNA transcripts. TCR CDR3 underwent first-round RT-PCR with the HTBI primer set. Using its own MiXCR run on the multiplex PCR reads, TCRdb lists one record per CDR3 protein. The sample yields roughly 570,000 distinct CDR3 sequences, roughly 50% seen once. Specimen: peripheral blood or thyroid tissue (not recorded which). The receptor was isolated from an adult woman with Graves' disease, either hyperthyroidism or ophthalmopathy (not recorded which).

The CDR3 DNA is TGTGCCAGCGCAAGCCTTGGGGGAGGGGCCAACGTCCTGACTTTC. Translation gives CASASLGGGANVLTF. The chain links TRBV27 to TRBJ2-6; perhaps D is TRBD1 or TRBD2 (5 bases each). This CDR3 region has 15 residues. V gave up 8 bases and J gave up 4 bases, with 15 bases separating them. In germline, CDR1 is MNHEY, CDR2 SMNVEV (reference sequence).